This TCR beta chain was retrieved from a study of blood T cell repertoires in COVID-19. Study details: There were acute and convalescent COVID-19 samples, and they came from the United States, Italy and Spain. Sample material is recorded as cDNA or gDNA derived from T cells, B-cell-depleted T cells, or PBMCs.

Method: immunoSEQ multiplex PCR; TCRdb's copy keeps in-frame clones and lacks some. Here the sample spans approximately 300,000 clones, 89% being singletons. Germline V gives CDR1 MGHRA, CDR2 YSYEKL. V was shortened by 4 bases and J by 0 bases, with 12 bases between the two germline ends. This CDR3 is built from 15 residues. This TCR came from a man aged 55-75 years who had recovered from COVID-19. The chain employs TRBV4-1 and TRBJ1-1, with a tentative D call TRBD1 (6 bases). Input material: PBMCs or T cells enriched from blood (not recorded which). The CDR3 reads CASSPWDTLNTEAFF. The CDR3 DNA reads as TGCGCCAGCAGCCCATGGGACACTCTGAACACTGAAGCTTTCTTT.